Following are 18 T cell receptor beta chains from one sample sequenced in a study of cytomegalovirus exposure and HLA in healthy donors (dated by TCRdb to about 2017). Library generation was performed with the immunoSEQ multiplex PCR assay. Held by TCRdb, this immuneACCESS table contains in-frame sequences only and omits some clones. Under half of the omission traces to an unresolved V gene where checked; the cause of the rest is unknown. This sample comprises about 120,000 clones, more than 70% of them detected only once. Of the sample, more than 1.5% falls within the top ten clones. Source material: PBMCs. The receptors derive from a young man in good health and CMV-seronegative.

The chain recombines TRBV4-3 with TRBJ1-6, with TRBD1 as a possible D gene (5 bases). V gave up 0 bases and J gave up 10 bases, with 13 bases separating them. The CDR3 loop spans 15 amino acids. Germline CDR1 and CDR2: LGHNA and YSLEER. The CDR3 spells CASSQDRDGGSPLHF. The DNA of the CDR3 is TGCGCCAGCAGCCAAGACAGGGATGGTGGCTCACCCCTCCACTTT.

The rearrangement joins TRBV19 to TRBJ2-5, with D possibly TRBD2 on 6 matching bases. Per germline, CDR1 LNHDA and CDR2 SQIVND (reference sequence). This CDR3 region has 15 residues. The V and J ends lost 5 bases and 4 bases respectively, with 17 bases between them. The CDR3 nucleotides read TGTGCCAGTAGTGCTCCGGGGGTCCAGGGAGAGACCCAGTACTTC. It translates to CASSAPGVQGETQYF. Filled out from reference TRBV19 and TRBJ2-5, the complete variable domain reads DGGITQSPKYLFRKEGQNVTLSCEQNLNHDAMYWYRQDPGQGLRLIYYSQIVNDFQKGDIAEGYSVSREKKESFPLTVTSAQKNPTAFYLCASSAPGVQGETQYFGPGTRLLVL.

This clone was observed a few times. The V gene is TRBV6-5, the J gene TRBJ1-5; 10 bases are shared with TRBD1. CDR3 length: 15 amino acids. The J segment lost 2 bases and the V segment lost 6 bases, leaving 4 bases of the junction unmatched. Germline V lookup: CDR1 MNHEY, CDR2 SVGAGI. CDR3 loop: CASRATGGGNQPQHF. In DNA form, the CDR3 reads TGTGCCAGCAGGGCGACAGGGGGCGGCAATCAGCCCCAGCATTTT.

The chain recombines TRBV6-5 with TRBJ2-7, with a possible D match to TRBD2 (5 bases). V was clipped by 6 bases and J by 6 bases, with 9 bases between them. This CDR3 is built from 11 residues. The germline CDR1 and CDR2 sequences are MNHEY and SVGAGI. Here the CDR3 reads CASSRGGEQYF. The CDR3 nucleotides read TGTGCCAGCAGCCGCGGAGGCGAGCAGTACTTC.

The chain carries TRBV7-8 and TRBJ2-7, with 8 bases matching TRBD2. CDR3 length: 15 residues. V shed 1 base, J shed 4 bases, and the junction held 6 bases outside the gene matches. CDR1 is SGHVS and CDR2 is FQNEAQ in the germline V gene. The CDR3 bases are TGTGCCAGCAGCTTAGTTGGGACTAGTCCTTACGAGCAGTACTTC. Translated: CASSLVGTSPYEQYF.

This clone was counted a single time. This rearrangement joins TRBV4-3 to TRBJ2-3, with a possible D match to TRBD1 (5 bases). There are 17 residues in the CDR3. The ends were cut back, 0 bases at V and 4 bases at J, with 17 bases in the middle. Germline V lookup: CDR1 LGHNA, CDR2 YSLEER. The CDR3 nucleotides read TGCGCCAGCAGCCAAGATATAGCCAGGGTAGCCGCAGATACGCAGTATTTT. It translates to CASSQDIARVAADTQYF.

The gene calls are TRBV28 and TRBJ1-5; TRBD1 aligns across 9 bases. Per the germline V gene, CDR1 is MDHEN and CDR2 is SYDVKM. Trimming took 5 bases from V and 6 from J; bases not matched to a gene: 8. This CDR3 is 15 amino acids long. The CDR3 sequence: CASSPGGQGIQPQHF. DNA for the CDR3: TGTGCCAGCAGTCCAGGCGGACAGGGGATTCAGCCCCAGCATTTT.

A few counts support this clone. V is TRBV30 and J is TRBJ2-2, with TRBD1 identical over 9 bases. The V and J ends lost 4 bases and 6 bases, in that order; junction bases with no gene match: 6. The germline V gene encodes CDR1 GTSNPN and CDR2 SVGIG (reference sequence). This CDR3 region has 14 residues. The CDR3 protein is CAWTGTGPAGELFF. In DNA, the CDR3 is TGTGCCTGGACCGGGACAGGGCCAGCCGGGGAGCTGTTTTTT.

The V call is TRBV5-1, the J call TRBJ1-3; D might be TRBD1 (5 bases). The CDR3 sequence is 16 residues long. Trimming left V 4 bases short and J 0 bases short, with 14 bases between. In germline, CDR1 is SGHRS, CDR2 YFSETQ. CDR3 amino acids: CASSQNPTVSGNTIYF. The CDR3 DNA sequence: TGCGCCAGCAGCCAGAACCCGACAGTCTCTGGAAACACCATATATTTT.

The chain recombines TRBV6-6 with TRBJ1-3, with TRBD1 matching 7 bases. V was clipped by 6 bases and J by 0 bases; unmatched bases: 5. The V gene's germline CDR1 is MNHNY and CDR2 SVGAGI (reference sequence). The CDR3 length is 15 residues. The CDR3 coding sequence is TGTGCCAGCAGCACCCGGGACAGCTCTGGAAACACCATATATTTT. This gives the protein CASSTRDSSGNTIYF.

V and J are TRBV29-1 and TRBJ1-2; possible D gene TRBD1, 5 bases. Germline V gene sequence: CDR1 SQVTM, CDR2 ANQGSEA. CDR3 length equals 13 residues. The V end lost 7 bases, the J end lost 2 bases, and 14 bases lay between the germline ends. The CDR3: CSALTETNYGYTF. DNA for the CDR3: TGCAGCGCTTTGACAGAGACCAACTATGGCTACACCTTC. The whole variable domain, remainder taken from reference TRBV29-1 and TRBJ1-2, is SAVISQKPSRDICQRGTSLTIQCQVDSQVTMMFWYRQQPGQSLTLIATANQGSEATYESGFVIDKFPISRPNLTFSTLTVSNMSPEDSSIYLCSALTETNYGYTFGSGTRLTVV.

This clone has ten or more counts. This chain links TRBV11-2 with TRBJ2-5, with TRBD2 as a possible D gene (5 bases). V was shortened by 6 bases and J by 5 bases, with 22 bases between the two germline ends. The CDR3 loop spans 16 amino acids. CDR1 and CDR2 (germline): SGHAT, FQNNGV. In DNA, the CDR3 is TGTGCCAGCAGGGATTCTAACCGGGCTAGCAAGGAGACCCAGTACTTC. This codes for CASRDSNRASKETQYF. The variable domain in full, with the rest retrieved from reference TRBV11-2 and TRBJ2-5, is EAGVAQSPRYKIIEKRQSVAFWCNPISGHATLYWYQQILGQGPKLLIQFQNNGVVDDSQLPKDRFSAERLKGVDSTLKIQPAKLEDSAVYLCASRDSNRASKETQYFGPGTRLLVL.

The chain combines TRBV5-1 with TRBJ2-7, with unresolved D. This CDR3 region has 13 residues. The V end was cut by 4 bases, the J end by 7 bases, with 15 bases between. CDR1 and CDR2 from the germline V gene are SGHRS and YFSETQ. CDR3 residues: CASSLAVEWEQYF. As DNA, the CDR3 is TGCGCCAGCAGCCTGGCTGTAGAATGGGAGCAGTACTTC.

The chain recombines TRBV9 with TRBJ2-2, with 9 bases identical to TRBD2. Germline CDR1 reads SGDLS; CDR2 reads YYNGEE. V gave up 7 bases and J gave up 7 bases; unmatched junction bases: 8. CDR3 length: 14 amino acids. This CDR3 reads CASFVAGAVGELFF. CDR3 nucleotides: TGTGCCAGCTTCGTAGCGGGAGCGGTCGGGGAGCTGTTTTTT.

The J gene is TRBJ2-1, the V gene TRBV5-4; the D gene is possibly TRBD2 (5 bases). CDR1 is SGHNT and CDR2 is YYREEE in the germline V gene (reference sequence). The ends were cut back, 4 bases at V and 0 bases at J, with 11 bases in the middle. This CDR3 has 15 residues. This CDR3 reads CASSKSGSSYNEQFF. As DNA, the CDR3 is TGTGCCAGCAGCAAAAGTGGGAGCTCCTACAATGAGCAGTTCTTC. Filled out from reference TRBV5-4 and TRBJ2-1, the complete variable domain reads ETGVTQSPTHLIKTRGQQVTLRCSSQSGHNTVSWYQQALGQGPQFIFQYYREEENGRGNFPPRFSGLQFPNYSSELNVNALELDDSALYLCASSKSGSSYNEQFFGPGTRLTVL.

The chain recombines TRBV4-1 with TRBJ2-1; TRBD1 matches 8 bases. CDR1 and CDR2 from the germline V gene are MGHRA and YSYEKL. The CDR3 is made up of 17 amino acids. Trimming cost V 0 bases and J 13 bases; bases outside gene matches: 17. The CDR3 DNA reads TGCGCCAGCAGCCAAGATCCCTTACGGCAGGGGGCGGGACATCAGTTCTTC. Amino acid sequence: CASSQDPLRQGAGHQFF.

This clone was seen once. The V and J genes are TRBV19 and TRBJ2-7; TRBD1 matches 11 bases. With 6 bases clipped from V and 7 bases from J, the junction kept 8 bases outside the gene matches. The CDR3 extends over 14 amino acids. CDR1 and CDR2 from the germline V gene are LNHDA and SQIVND (reference sequence). The CDR3 region is CASSQPGQGEEQYF. The CDR3 region has the DNA TGTGCCAGTAGCCAACCGGGACAGGGGGAAGAGCAGTACTTC.

The gene calls are TRBV11-2 and TRBJ1-1; D ambiguous. Between the trimmed V and J ends, which lost 2 bases and 4 bases, there was a span of 11 bases. This CDR3 is built from 14 residues. Per the germline V gene, CDR1 is SGHAT and CDR2 is FQNNGV. The CDR3 DNA reads TGTGCCAGCAGCTTACAATCGGTCCCCACTGAAGCTTTCTTT. Protein: CASSLQSVPTEAFF.